This T cell receptor beta chain was recorded in a study of T-cell reconstitution after alpha-beta-depleted transplantation in children. Unique molecular identifiers were incorporated when the TCRbeta library was constructed. Each CDR3 protein is one row after TCRdb ran MiXCR on the PCR reads. The sample has 500,000 to 600,000 distinct CDR3 sequences, about 18% seen once. This clonotype originated in a human donor who donated a stem cell graft to a child with acute lymphoblastic leukemia. The sample was PBMCs from the stem cell graft donor, taken from the stem cell graft.

In DNA form, the CDR3 reads TGTGCCAGCAGGGGGGGGGACAGGAATAATGAAAAACTGTTTTTT. It encodes CASRGGDRNNEKLFF. The rearrangement uses TRBV28 and TRBJ1-4; 8 nucleotides line up with TRBD1. After removal of 6 bases from V and 4 bases from J, the junction contained 7 bases not matched to a gene. The CDR3 length is 15 residues. Germline V gene data show CDR1 as MDHEN and CDR2 as SYDVKM.